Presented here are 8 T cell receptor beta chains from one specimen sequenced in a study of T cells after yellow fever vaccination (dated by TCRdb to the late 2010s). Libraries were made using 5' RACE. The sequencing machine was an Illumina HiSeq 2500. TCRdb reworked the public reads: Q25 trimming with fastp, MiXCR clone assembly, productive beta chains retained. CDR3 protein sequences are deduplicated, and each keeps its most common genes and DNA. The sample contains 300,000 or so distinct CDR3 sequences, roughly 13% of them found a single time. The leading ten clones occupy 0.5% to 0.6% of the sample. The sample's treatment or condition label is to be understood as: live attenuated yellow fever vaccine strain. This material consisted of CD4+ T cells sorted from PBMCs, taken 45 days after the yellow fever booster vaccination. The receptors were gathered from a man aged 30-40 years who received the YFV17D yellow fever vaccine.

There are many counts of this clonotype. In DNA form, the CDR3 reads TGCAGTGCTCGAGGGGTCAGTGAGCAGTTCTTC. Its translation: CSARGVSEQFF. This chain connects TRBV20-1 to TRBJ2-1; D is tentatively TRBD1 or TRBD2 (5 bases each). Germline lookup yields CDR1 DFQATT and CDR2 SNEGSKA (reference sequence). The CDR3 is 11 residues long. Between the trimmed V and J ends, which lost 5 bases and 9 bases, there was a span of 11 bases.

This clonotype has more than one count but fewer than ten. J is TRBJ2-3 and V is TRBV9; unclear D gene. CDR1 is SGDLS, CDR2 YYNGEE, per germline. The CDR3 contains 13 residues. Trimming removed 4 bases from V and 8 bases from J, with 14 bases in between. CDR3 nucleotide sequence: TGTGCCAGCAGCCGTCCCCCCGGCGGTACGCAGTATTTT. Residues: CASSRPPGGTQYF.

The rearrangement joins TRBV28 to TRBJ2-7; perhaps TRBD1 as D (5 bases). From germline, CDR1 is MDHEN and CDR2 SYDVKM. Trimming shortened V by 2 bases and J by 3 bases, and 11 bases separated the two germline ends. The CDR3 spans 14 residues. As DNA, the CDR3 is TGTGCCAGCAGTTTAATCGCAGGGAACTACGAGCAGTACTTC. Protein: CASSLIAGNYEQYF.

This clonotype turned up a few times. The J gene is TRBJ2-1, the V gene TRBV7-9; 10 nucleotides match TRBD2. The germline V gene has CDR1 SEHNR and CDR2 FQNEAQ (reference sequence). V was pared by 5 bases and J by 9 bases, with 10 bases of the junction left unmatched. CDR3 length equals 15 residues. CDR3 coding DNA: TGTGCCAGCAGCCACAGGGCAGCGGGAGGGAGTGAGCAGTTCTTC. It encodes CASSHRAAGGSEQFF.

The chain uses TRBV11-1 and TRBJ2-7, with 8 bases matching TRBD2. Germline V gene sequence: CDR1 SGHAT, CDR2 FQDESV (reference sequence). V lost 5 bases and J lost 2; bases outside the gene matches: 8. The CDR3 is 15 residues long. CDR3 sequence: CASSVSGTWTYEQYF. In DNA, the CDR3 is TGTGCCAGCAGCGTTAGCGGGACATGGACCTACGAGCAGTACTTC.

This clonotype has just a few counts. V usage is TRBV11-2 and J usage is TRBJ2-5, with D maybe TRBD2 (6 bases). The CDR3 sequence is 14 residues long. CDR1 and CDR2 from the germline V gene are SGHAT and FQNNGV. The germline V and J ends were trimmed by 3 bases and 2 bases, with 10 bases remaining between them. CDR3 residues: CASSFPRDQETQYF. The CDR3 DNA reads TGTGCCAGCAGCTTCCCGCGGGATCAAGAGACCCAGTACTTC.

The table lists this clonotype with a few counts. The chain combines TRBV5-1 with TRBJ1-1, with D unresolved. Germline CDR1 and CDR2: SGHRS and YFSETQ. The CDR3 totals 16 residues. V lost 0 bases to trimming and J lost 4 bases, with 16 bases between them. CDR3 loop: CASSLEFPRGFTEAFF. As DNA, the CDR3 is TGCGCCAGCAGCTTGGAATTCCCCAGAGGGTTCACTGAAGCTTTCTTT.

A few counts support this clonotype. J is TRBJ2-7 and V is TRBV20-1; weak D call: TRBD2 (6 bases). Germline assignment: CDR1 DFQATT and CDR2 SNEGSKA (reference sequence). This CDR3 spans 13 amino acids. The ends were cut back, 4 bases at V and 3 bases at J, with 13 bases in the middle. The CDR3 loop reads CSANVGSSYEQYF. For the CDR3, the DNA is TGCAGTGCTAACGTCGGGAGCAGCTACGAGCAGTACTTC.